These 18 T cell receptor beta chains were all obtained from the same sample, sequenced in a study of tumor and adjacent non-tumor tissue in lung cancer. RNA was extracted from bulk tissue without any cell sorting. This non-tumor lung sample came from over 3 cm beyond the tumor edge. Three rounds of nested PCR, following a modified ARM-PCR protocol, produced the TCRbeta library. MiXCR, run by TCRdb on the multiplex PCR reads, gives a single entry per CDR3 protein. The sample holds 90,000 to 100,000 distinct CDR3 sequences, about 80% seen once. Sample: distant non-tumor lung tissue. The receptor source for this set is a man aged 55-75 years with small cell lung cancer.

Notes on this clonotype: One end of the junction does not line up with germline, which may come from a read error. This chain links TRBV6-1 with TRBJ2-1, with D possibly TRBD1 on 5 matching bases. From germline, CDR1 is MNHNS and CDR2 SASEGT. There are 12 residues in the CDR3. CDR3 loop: CTSSELVRGQFF. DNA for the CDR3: TGTACCAGCAGTGAATTAGTAAGGGGGCAGTTCTTC.

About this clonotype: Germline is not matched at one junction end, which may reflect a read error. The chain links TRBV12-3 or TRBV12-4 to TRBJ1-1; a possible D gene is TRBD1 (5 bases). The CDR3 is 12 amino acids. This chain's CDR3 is CASSPLGAEAFF. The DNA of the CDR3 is TGTGCCAGCAGTCCCCTTGGGGCTGAAGCATTCTTT.

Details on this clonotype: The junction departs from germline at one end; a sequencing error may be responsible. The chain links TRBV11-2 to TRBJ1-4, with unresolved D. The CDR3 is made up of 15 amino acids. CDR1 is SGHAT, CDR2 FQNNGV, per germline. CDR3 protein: CAGSQFVGMSEKLFF. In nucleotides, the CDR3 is TGTGCCGGCAGCCAGTTTGTTGGGATGAGTGAAAAACTGTTTTTT. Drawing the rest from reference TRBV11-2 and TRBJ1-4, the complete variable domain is EAGVAQSPRYKIIEKRQSVAFWCNPISGHATLYWYQQILGQGPKLLIQFQNNGVVDDSQLPKDRFSAERLKGVDSTLKIQPAKLEDSAVYLCAGSQFVGMSEKLFFGSGTQLSVL.

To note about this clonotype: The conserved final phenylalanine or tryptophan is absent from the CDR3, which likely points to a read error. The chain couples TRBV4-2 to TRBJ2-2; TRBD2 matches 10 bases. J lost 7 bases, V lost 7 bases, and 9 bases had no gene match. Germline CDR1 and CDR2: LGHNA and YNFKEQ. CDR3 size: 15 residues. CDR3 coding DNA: TGTGCCAGCAAACTAGCGGGACATGATGACGGGGAGCTGTTTTGT. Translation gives CASKLAGHDDGELFC.

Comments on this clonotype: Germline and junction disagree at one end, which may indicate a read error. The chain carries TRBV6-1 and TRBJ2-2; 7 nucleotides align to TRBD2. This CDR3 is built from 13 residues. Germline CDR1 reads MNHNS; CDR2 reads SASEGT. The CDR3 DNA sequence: TGTGCCAGCAGTTCTAGCGGCACCAGGGAGCTGGTTTTT. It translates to CASSSSGTRELVF.

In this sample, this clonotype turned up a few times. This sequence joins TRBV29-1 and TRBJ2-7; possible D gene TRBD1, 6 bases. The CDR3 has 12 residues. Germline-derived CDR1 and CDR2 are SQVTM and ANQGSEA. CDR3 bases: TGCAGCCTCAAGGGTGGAAGGGACAAGCAGTATGTC. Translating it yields CSLKGGRDKQYV.

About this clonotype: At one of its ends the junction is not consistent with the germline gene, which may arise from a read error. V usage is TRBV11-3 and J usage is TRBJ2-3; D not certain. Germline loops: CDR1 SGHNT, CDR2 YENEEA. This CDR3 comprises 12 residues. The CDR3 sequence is CASSFVFDTQFF. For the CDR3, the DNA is TGTGCCAGCAGCTTCGTCTTCGATACGCAGTTTTTT.

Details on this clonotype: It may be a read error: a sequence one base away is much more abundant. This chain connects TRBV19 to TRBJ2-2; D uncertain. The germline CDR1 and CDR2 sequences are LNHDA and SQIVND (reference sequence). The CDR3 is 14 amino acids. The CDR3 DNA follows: TGTGCCAGTAGTAGGCTCGCGAACACCAGGGAGCTGTTTTTT. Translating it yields CASSRLANTRELFF.

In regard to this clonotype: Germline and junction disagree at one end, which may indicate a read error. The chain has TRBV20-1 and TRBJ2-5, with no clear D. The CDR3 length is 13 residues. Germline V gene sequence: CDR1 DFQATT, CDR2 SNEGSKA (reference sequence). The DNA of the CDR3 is TGCGGTGCCAGGTTTGAAGTCAGCGAGACCCAGTACTTC. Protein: CGARFEVSETQYF.

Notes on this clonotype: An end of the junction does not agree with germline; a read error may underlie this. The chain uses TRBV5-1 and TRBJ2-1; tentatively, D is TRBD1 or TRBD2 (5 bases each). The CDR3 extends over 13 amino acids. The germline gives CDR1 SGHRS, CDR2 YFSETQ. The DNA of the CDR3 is TGCGCCAGCTGCCTGGGACCCACCAATGATCAGTTCTTC. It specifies CASCLGPTNDQFF. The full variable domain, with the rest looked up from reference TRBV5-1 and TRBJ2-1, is KAGVTQTPRYLIKTRGQQVTLSCSPISGHRSVSWYQQTPGQGLQFLFEYFSETQRNKGNFPGRFSGRQFSNSRSEMNVSTLELGDSALYLCASCLGPTNDQFFGPGTRLTVL.

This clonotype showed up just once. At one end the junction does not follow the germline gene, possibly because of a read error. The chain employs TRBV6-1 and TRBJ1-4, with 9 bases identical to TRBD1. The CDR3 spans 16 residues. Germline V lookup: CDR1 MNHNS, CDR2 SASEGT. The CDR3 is CASRNTGGATNGKLFF. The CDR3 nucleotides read TGTGCCAGTAGAAACACAGGGGGCGCAACTAATGGAAAACTGTTTTTT.

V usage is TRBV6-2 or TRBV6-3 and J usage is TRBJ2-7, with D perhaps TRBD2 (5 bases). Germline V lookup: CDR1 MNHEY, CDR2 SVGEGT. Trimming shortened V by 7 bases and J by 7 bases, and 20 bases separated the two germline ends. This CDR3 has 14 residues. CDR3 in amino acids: CASKMVGAPKEQYF. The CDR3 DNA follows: TGTGCCAGCAAGATGGTGGGAGCCCCTAAGGAGCAGTACTTC.

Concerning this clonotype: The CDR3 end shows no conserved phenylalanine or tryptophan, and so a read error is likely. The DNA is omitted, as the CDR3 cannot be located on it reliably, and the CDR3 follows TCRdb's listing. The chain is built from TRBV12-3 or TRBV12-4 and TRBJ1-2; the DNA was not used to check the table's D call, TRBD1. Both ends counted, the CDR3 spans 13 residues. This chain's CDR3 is CASGAGREAGHTS.

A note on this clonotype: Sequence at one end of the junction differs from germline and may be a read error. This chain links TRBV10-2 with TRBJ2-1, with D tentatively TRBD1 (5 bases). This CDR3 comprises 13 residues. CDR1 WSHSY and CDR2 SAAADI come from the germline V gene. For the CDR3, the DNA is TGCGCCGGCAGCGAGACTGGCCAGGGTGTGCAGTTCTTC. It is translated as CAGSETGQGVQFF.

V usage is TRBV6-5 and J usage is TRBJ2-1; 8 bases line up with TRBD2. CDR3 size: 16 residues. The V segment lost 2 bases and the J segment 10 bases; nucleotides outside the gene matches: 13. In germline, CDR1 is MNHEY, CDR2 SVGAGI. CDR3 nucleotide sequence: TGTGCCAGCAGTTACAAGGACGGGGGGGGTGCCGGGGAGCAGTTCTTC. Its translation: CASSYKDGGGAGEQFF.

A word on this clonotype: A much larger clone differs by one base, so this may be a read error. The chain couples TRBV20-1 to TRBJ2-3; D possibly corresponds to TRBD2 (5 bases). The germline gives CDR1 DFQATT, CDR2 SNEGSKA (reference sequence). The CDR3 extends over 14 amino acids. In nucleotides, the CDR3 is TGCAGTACTAGAGTCGCCGGACGAACAGATACGCAGTATTTT. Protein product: CSTRVAGRTDTQYF.

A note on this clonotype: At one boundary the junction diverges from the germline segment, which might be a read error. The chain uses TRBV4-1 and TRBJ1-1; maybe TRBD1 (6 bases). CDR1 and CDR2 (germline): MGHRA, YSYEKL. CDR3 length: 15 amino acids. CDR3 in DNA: TGCGCCACCAGCCTAGTACTAGGGGGTTCGACTGAAGCTTTCTTT. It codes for CATSLVLGGSTEAFF.

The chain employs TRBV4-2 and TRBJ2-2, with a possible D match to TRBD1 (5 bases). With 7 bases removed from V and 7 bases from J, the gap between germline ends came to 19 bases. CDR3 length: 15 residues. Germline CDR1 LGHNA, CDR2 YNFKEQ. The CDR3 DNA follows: TGTGCCAGCAAACAGGCAGGAGACGATGGCGGGGAGCTGTTTTTT. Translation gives CASKQAGDDGGELFF.